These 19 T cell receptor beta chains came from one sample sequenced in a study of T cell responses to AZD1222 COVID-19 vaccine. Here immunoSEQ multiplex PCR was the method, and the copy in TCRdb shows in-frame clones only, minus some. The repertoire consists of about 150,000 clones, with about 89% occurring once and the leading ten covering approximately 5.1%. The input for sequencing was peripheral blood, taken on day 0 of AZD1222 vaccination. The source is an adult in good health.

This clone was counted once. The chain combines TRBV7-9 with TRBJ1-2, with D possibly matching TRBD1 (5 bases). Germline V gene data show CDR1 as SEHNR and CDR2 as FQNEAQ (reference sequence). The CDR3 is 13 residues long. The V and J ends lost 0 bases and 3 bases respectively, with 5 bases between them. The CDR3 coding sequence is TGTGCCAGCAGCTTAGCAGGGGACTATGGCTACACCTTC. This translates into CASSLAGDYGYTF.

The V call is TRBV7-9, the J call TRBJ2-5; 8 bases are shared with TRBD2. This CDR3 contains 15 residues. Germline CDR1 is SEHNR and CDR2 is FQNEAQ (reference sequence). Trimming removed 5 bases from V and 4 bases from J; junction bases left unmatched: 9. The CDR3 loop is CASSQTSGGGETQYF. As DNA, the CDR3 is TGTGCCAGCAGCCAAACTTCGGGAGGGGGAGAGACCCAGTACTTC.

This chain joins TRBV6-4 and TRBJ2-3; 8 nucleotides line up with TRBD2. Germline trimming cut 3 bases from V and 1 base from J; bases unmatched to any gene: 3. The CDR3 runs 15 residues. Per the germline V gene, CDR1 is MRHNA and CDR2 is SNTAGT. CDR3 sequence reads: CASSEGREGTDTQYF. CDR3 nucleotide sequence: TGTGCCAGCAGTGAGGGGCGGGAGGGCACAGATACGCAGTATTTT.

CDR3 amino acids: CASSSPREQYF. As DNA, the CDR3 is TGTGCCAGCAGTTCCCCCCGGGAGCAGTACTTC. The gene calls are TRBV27 and TRBJ2-7; no clear D. This CDR3 contains 11 residues. Per germline, CDR1 MNHEY and CDR2 SMNVEV (reference sequence). The V gene lost 4 bases and the J gene lost 7 bases, with 8 bases spanning the gap.

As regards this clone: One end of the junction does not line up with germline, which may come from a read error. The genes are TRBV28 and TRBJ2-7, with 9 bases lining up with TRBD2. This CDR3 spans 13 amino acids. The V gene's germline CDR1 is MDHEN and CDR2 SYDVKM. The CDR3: CASRGAARLAETF. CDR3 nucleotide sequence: TGTGCCAGCAGGGGGGCAGCCAGACTAGCGGAGACCTTC.

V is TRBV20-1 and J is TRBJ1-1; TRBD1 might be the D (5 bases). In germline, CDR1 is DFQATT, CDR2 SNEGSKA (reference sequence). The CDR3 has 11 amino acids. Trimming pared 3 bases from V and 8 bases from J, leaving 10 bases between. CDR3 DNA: TGCAGTGCTAGGGTTCGGGGGGAAGCTTTCTTT. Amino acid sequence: CSARVRGEAFF.

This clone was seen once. CDR3 residues: CAISARTDSYQETQYF. The CDR3 bases are TGTGCCATCAGTGCACGGACGGACTCGTACCAAGAGACCCAGTACTTC. The chain carries TRBV10-3 and TRBJ2-5; D possibly corresponds to TRBD2 (5 bases). The V and J ends lost 4 bases and 0 bases respectively, with 15 bases between them. Germline loops: CDR1 ENHRY, CDR2 SYGVKD. The CDR3 sequence is 16 residues long.

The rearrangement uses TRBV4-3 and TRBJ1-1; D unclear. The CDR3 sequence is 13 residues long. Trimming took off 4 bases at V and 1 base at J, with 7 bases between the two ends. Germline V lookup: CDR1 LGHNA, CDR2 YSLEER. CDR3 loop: CASSLTRNTEAFF. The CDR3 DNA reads TGCGCCAGCAGCCTTACAAGGAACACTGAAGCTTTCTTT.

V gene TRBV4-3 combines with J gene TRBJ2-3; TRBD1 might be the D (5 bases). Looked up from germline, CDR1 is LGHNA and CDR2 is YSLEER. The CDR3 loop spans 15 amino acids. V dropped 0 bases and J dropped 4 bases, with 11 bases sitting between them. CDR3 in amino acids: CASSQERQGPDTQYF. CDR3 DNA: TGCGCCAGCAGCCAAGAACGGCAGGGTCCAGATACGCAGTATTTT.

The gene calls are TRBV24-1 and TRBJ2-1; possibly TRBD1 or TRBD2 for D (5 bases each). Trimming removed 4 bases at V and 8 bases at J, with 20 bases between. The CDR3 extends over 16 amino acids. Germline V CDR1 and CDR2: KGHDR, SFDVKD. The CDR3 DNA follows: TGTGCCACCAGTGACTTCCGGGACCGAAATAAGGATGAGCAGTTCTTC. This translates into CATSDFRDRNKDEQFF.

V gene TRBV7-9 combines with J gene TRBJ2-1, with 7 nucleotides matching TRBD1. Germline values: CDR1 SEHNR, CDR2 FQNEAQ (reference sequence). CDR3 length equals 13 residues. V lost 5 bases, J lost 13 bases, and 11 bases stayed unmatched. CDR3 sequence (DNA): TGTGCCAGCAGCATAAAATCCGGGACAGACCAGTTCTTC. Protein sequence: CASSIKSGTDQFF.

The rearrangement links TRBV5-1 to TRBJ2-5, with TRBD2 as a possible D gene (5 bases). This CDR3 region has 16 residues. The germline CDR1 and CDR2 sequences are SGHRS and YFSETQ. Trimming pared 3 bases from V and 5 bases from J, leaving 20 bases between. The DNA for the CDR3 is TGCGCCAGCAGCTGGAGCGGAGCGCCTGAGATGGAGACCCAGTACTTC. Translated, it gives CASSWSGAPEMETQYF.

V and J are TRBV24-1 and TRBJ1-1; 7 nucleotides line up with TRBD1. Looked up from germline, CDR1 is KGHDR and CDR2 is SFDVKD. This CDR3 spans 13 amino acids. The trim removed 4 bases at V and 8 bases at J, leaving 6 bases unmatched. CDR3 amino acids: CATSDLWTGEAFF. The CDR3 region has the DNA TGTGCCACCAGTGACCTTTGGACAGGCGAAGCTTTCTTT.

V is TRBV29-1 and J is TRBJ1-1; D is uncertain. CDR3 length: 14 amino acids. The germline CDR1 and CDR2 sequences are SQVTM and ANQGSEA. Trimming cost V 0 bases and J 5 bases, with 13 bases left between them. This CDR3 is CSVEDWAAGTEAFF. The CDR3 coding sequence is TGCAGCGTTGAAGATTGGGCAGCGGGTACTGAAGCTTTCTTT.

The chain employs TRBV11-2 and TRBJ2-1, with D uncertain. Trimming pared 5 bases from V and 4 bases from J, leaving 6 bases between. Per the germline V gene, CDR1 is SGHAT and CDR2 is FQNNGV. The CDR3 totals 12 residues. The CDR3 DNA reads TGTGCCAGCAGCCCGCCGTACAATGAGCAGTTCTTC. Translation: CASSPPYNEQFF.

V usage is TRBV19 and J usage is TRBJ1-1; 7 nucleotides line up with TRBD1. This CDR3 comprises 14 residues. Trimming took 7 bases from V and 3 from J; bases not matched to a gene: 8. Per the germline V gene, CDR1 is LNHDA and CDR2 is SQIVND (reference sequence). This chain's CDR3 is CASNPTGYDTEAFF. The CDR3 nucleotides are TGTGCCAGTAACCCGACAGGGTACGACACTGAAGCTTTCTTT.

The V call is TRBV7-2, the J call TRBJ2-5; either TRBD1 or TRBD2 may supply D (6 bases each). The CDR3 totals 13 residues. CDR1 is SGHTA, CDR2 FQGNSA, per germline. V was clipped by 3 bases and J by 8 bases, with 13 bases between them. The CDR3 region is CASSFSGALTQYF. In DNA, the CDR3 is TGTGCCAGCAGCTTTTCGGGGGCTTTAACCCAGTACTTC.

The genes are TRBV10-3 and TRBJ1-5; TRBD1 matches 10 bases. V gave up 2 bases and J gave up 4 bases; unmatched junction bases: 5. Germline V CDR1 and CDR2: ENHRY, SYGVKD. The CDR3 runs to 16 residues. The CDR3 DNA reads TGTGCCATCAGTGAGAATCTGGGACAGGGGAATCAGCCCCAGCATTTT. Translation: CAISENLGQGNQPQHF.

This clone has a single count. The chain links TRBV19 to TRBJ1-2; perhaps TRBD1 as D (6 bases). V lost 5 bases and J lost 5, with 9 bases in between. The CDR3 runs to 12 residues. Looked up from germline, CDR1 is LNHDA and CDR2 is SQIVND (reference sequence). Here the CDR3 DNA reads TGTGCCAGTAGTGTCACAGGGTATGGCTACACCTTC. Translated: CASSVTGYGYTF.